These 14 T cell receptor beta chains were all obtained from the same sample, sequenced in a study of T cells and Merkel cell carcinoma outcomes. TCRdb's copy holds only in-frame clones and misses some; the assay was immunoSEQ multiplex PCR. The data hold about 15,000 clones, with 75% to 85% observed a single time. The sequencing input was tumor tissue from Merkel cell carcinoma. These receptors were collected from a human donor with Merkel cell carcinoma.

The chain is built from TRBV28 and TRBJ1-5, with D possibly being TRBD1 (5 bases). CDR1 is MDHEN and CDR2 is SYDVKM in the germline V gene. With 7 bases removed from V and 3 bases from J, the gap between germline ends came to 16 bases. The CDR3 is 15 residues long. The DNA for the CDR3 is TGTGCCAGCAAATGGGGGACGGGTCCCAATCAGCCCCAGCATTTT. This sequence encodes CASKWGTGPNQPQHF.

The chain combines TRBV27 with TRBJ1-4, with D tentatively TRBD1 (5 bases). Germline V gene sequence: CDR1 MNHEY, CDR2 SMNVEV (reference sequence). This CDR3 contains 14 residues. V gave up 6 bases and J gave up 2 bases, with 10 bases separating them. This CDR3 is CASRSEGTNEKLFF. The CDR3 DNA reads as TGTGCCAGCAGGTCAGAGGGGACTAATGAAAAACTGTTTTTT.

The CDR3 here is CAISTTGPETQYF. CDR3 coding DNA: TGTGCCATCAGTACAACAGGGCCCGAGACCCAGTACTTC. The V and J genes are TRBV10-3 and TRBJ2-5; D possibly corresponds to TRBD1 (6 bases). CDR3 size: 13 residues. V was cut by 5 bases and J by 5 bases, with 12 bases left in between. CDR1 and CDR2 from the germline V gene are ENHRY and SYGVKD.

The chain uses TRBV5-1 and TRBJ1-1; tentative D call: TRBD1 (6 bases). CDR1 and CDR2 (germline): SGHRS, YFSETQ. V lost 9 bases, J lost 5 bases, and 17 bases lay in between. This CDR3 spans 13 amino acids. CDR3 DNA: TGCGCCACCGGGGACGGGGGCGGGACTGAAGCTTTCTTT. This sequence encodes CATGDGGGTEAFF.

The genes are TRBV2 and TRBJ1-3, with D possibly TRBD1 on 5 matching bases. Trimming cost V 6 bases and J 0 bases, with 12 bases left between them. Germline lookup yields CDR1 SNHLY and CDR2 FYNNEI. This CDR3 comprises 15 residues. CDR3 in amino acids: CASRGGAFSGNTIYF. Here the CDR3 DNA reads TGTGCCAGCAGGGGAGGGGCGTTCTCTGGAAACACCATATATTTT.

The V gene is TRBV10-1, the J gene TRBJ2-4; D is undetermined. Germline-derived CDR1 and CDR2 are WNHNN and SYGVQD (reference sequence). Trimming cost V 7 bases and J 0 bases, with 13 bases left between them. This CDR3 contains 15 residues. The CDR3 DNA sequence: TGCGCCAGCATTCCCGATGGGGTAGCCAAAAACATTCAGTACTTC. Amino acid sequence: CASIPDGVAKNIQYF.

This clone was picked up one time. The junction departs from germline at one end; a sequencing error may be responsible. The rearrangement joins TRBV29-1 to TRBJ2-1; D is uncertain. This CDR3 has 8 amino acids. Germline V gives CDR1 SQVTM, CDR2 ANQGSEA. This CDR3 reads CSVDGRIF. The CDR3 nucleotides are TGCAGCGTGGACGGGCGAATCTTC.

The sample holds a few counts of this clone. The rearrangement links TRBV9 to TRBJ2-7, with TRBD1 matching 7 bases. The germline gives CDR1 SGDLS, CDR2 YYNGEE. Unmatched junction bases numbered 8, after V lost 4 bases and J lost 7 bases. The CDR3 runs to 13 residues. CDR3 coding DNA: TGTGCCAGCAGCCCGGGGACAGTGGGAGAGCAGTACTTC. This sequence encodes CASSPGTVGEQYF. Combining the CDR3 with reference TRBV9 and TRBJ2-7 gives the whole variable domain DSGVTQTPKHLITATGQRVTLRCSPRSGDLSVYWYQQSLDQGLQFLIQYYNGEERAKGNILERFSAQQFPDLHSELNLSSLELGDSALYFCASSPGTVGEQYFGPGTRLTVT.

The chain combines TRBV5-1 with TRBJ2-7, with 10 bases fitting TRBD2. CDR3 size: 17 residues. The germline V gene encodes CDR1 SGHRS and CDR2 YFSETQ. The V segment lost 0 bases and the J segment 3 bases; nucleotides outside the gene matches: 9. CDR3 residues: CASSLVPSGRASYEQYF. Here the CDR3 DNA reads TGCGCCAGCAGCTTGGTACCCAGCGGGAGGGCCAGCTACGAGCAGTACTTC.

V and J are TRBV18 and TRBJ2-1, with unresolved D. CDR3 length: 12 amino acids. In germline, CDR1 is KGHSH, CDR2 LQKENI. The V end was cut by 3 bases, the J end by 2 bases, with 2 bases between. CDR3 amino acids: CASSPTYNEQFF. CDR3 nucleotide sequence: TGTGCCAGCTCACCGACCTACAATGAGCAGTTCTTC. The complete variable domain, with remaining parts taken from reference TRBV18 and TRBJ2-1, reads NAGVMQNPRHLVRRRGQEARLRCSPMKGHSHVYWYRQLPEEGLKFMVYLQKENIIDESGMPKERFSAEFPKEGPSILRIQQVVRGDSAAYFCASSPTYNEQFFGPGTRLTVL.

The chain uses TRBV27 and TRBJ1-6; D might be TRBD1 (6 bases). Germline lookup yields CDR1 MNHEY and CDR2 SMNVEV (reference sequence). The CDR3 is made up of 16 amino acids. V dropped 0 bases and J dropped 10 bases, with 16 bases sitting between them. In DNA, the CDR3 is TGTGCCAGCAGTTTATCCGGACAACAGGGCCGGTCACCCCTCCACTTT. Protein: CASSLSGQQGRSPLHF.

The chain joins TRBV29-1 to TRBJ1-2; the D is unclear. CDR1 and CDR2 (germline): SQVTM, ANQGSEA. This CDR3 has 11 residues. The ends were cut back, 6 bases at V and 3 bases at J, with 8 bases in the middle. CDR3 sequence reads: CSVTKDYGYTF. CDR3 coding DNA: TGCAGCGTCACGAAAGACTATGGCTACACCTTC.

The chain uses TRBV19 and TRBJ2-1; D gene ambiguous. The germline V gene has CDR1 LNHDA and CDR2 SQIVND (reference sequence). The CDR3 totals 11 residues. The V and J ends lost 9 bases and 3 bases respectively, with 6 bases between them. The CDR3 bases are TGTGCCAGCGCCGACTACAATGAGCAGTTCTTC. Amino acid sequence: CASADYNEQFF.

The chain recombines TRBV7-3 with TRBJ2-7, with unresolved D. The CDR3 is 13 residues long. Between the trimmed V and J ends, which lost 4 bases and 3 bases, there was a span of 10 bases. The germline V gene has CDR1 SGHTA and CDR2 FQGTGA. The CDR3 spells CASSSGKGYEQYF. The CDR3 nucleotides read TGTGCCAGCAGCTCCGGAAAGGGCTACGAGCAGTACTTC.